The 22 T cell receptor beta chains below come from one sample, sequenced in a study of monozygotic twins with inflammatory bowel disease. TCRdb re-analyzed the 5' RACE reads; it lists each CDR3 protein once, without DNA. Its table records around 450,000 distinct CDR3 sequences. The specimen was blood. The receptors here all came from a human donor with ulcerative colitis or Crohn's disease, or a healthy co-twin of an affected twin (not recorded which).

V usage is TRBV2 and J usage is TRBJ2-3. Looked up from germline, CDR1 is SNHLY and CDR2 is FYNNEI. This CDR3 has 12 amino acids. CDR3 amino acids: CADQSSTDTQYF.

The rearrangement links TRBV5-1 to TRBJ1-1; there is no DNA to check the TCRdb D call of TRBD1. Germline CDR1 is SGHRS and CDR2 is YFSETQ. The CDR3 sequence is 14 residues long. This CDR3 reads CASSLGEQGTEAFF.

The gene calls are TRBV6-1 and TRBJ2-2; the D call of TRBD1 rests on TCRdb alone, since no DNA is present to check it. The CDR3 has 14 residues. In germline, CDR1 is MNHNS, CDR2 SASEGT. CDR3 amino acids: CAKSPGGKGGELFF.

V and J are TRBV5-1 and TRBJ1-2; TCRdb outputs TRBD1, but without DNA this stays unchecked. Germline V CDR1 and CDR2: SGHRS, YFSETQ. CDR3 length: 15 residues. The CDR3 region is CASSLGSGLDYGYTF.

This chain's CDR3 is CSVPSRGKPYEQYF. V and J are TRBV29-1 and TRBJ2-7; there is no DNA to check the TCRdb D call of TRBD1. The germline CDR1 and CDR2 sequences are SQVTM and ANQGSEA. This CDR3 is built from 14 residues.

The chain carries TRBV7-2 and TRBJ1-2. The germline CDR1 and CDR2 sequences are SGHTA and FQGNSA. CDR3 size: 14 residues. The CDR3 sequence is CASSPDLTLAGYTF.

The rearrangement links TRBV4-2 to TRBJ1-2; without DNA, the TCRdb call of TRBD1 cannot be checked. CDR3 length: 12 residues. Germline CDR1 and CDR2: LGHNA and YNFKEQ. This CDR3 is CASSNRDPGYTF.

The chain couples TRBV7-8 to TRBJ1-1; there is no DNA to check the TCRdb D call of TRBD1. The V gene's germline CDR1 is SGHVS and CDR2 FQNEAQ. There are 14 residues in the CDR3. The CDR3 loop is CASSFTGPGTEAFF.

This chain links TRBV7-2 with TRBJ2-7; no DNA is available, so the TRBD2 call from TCRdb remains unchecked. The CDR3 has 17 amino acids. The germline V gene has CDR1 SGHTA and CDR2 FQGNSA. CDR3 region: CASSLPRGLADPYEQYF.

V is TRBV12-3 or TRBV12-4 and J is TRBJ2-1; as DNA is missing, the TRBD2 call by TCRdb cannot be tested. The CDR3 spans 15 residues. The CDR3 is CASSFGLAGVNEQFF.

The genes are TRBV20-1 and TRBJ2-1; lacking DNA, the TRBD2 call made by TCRdb goes unchecked. CDR1 and CDR2 (germline): DFQATT, SNEGSKA (reference sequence). The CDR3 has 16 amino acids. This CDR3 reads CSAREGGRGNYNEQFF.

V and J are TRBV29-1 and TRBJ2-1; the TCRdb call, TRBD2, lacks DNA for checking. This CDR3 comprises 15 residues. The germline V gene encodes CDR1 SQVTM and CDR2 ANQGSEA. CDR3 region: CSVEGYSLRHNEQFF.

The chain joins TRBV7-9 to TRBJ2-7. Germline V gene sequence: CDR1 SEHNR, CDR2 FQNEAQ (reference sequence). CDR3 length: 12 amino acids. The CDR3 loop reads CASSPLSREQYF.

The rearrangement links TRBV21-1 to TRBJ1-4; with no DNA, the TCRdb D assignment of TRBD1 cannot be verified. TRBV21-1 is marked as a pseudogene. This CDR3 is built from 13 residues. CDR3 protein: CAHGEGPSEKLFF.

This CDR3 is CASSLAVPFDEQFF. The chain links TRBV7-9 to TRBJ2-1; checking the TCRdb D call of TRBD1 is not possible without DNA. CDR3 length: 14 amino acids. The germline V gene has CDR1 SEHNR and CDR2 FQNEAQ (reference sequence).

This chain's CDR3 is CASSGLAGLAADEQFF. V gene TRBV9 combines with J gene TRBJ2-1; TCRdb's D call, TRBD2, is unchecked because there is no DNA. The CDR3 contains 16 residues. The germline V gene has CDR1 SGDLS and CDR2 YYNGEE.

This chain uses TRBV6-2 or TRBV6-3 with TRBJ1-1. This CDR3 has 13 amino acids. Germline values: CDR1 MNHEY, CDR2 SVGEGT. The CDR3 protein is CASRTTANTEAFF.

The chain carries TRBV6-5 and TRBJ1-3. The germline CDR1 and CDR2 sequences are MNHEY and SVGAGI. This CDR3 comprises 16 residues. The CDR3 is CASSYSGLSTGNTIYF.

This chain links TRBV5-1 with TRBJ1-1. The CDR3 runs to 15 residues. Germline-derived CDR1 and CDR2 are SGHRS and YFSETQ. This CDR3 reads CASSFQTSMNTEAFF.

This chain connects TRBV5-5 to TRBJ1-2. From germline, CDR1 is SGHKS and CDR2 YYEKEE (reference sequence). The CDR3 has 15 residues. The CDR3 region is CASSLIQTTYYGYTF.

The V call is TRBV5-1, the J call TRBJ2-5; with no DNA, the TCRdb D assignment of TRBD2 cannot be verified. Germline V gene lookup returns CDR1 SGHRS and CDR2 YFSETQ. The CDR3 runs to 14 residues. The CDR3 spells CASSPRSGEETQYF. Supplemented by reference TRBV5-1 and TRBJ2-5, the full variable domain reads KAGVTQTPRYLIKTRGQQVTLSCSPISGHRSVSWYQQTPGQGLQFLFEYFSETQRNKGNFPGRFSGRQFSNSRSEMNVSTLELGDSALYLCASSPRSGEETQYFGPGTRLLVL.

The chain has TRBV18 and TRBJ2-2; as DNA is missing, the TRBD2 call by TCRdb cannot be tested. The CDR3 has 14 residues. CDR1 is KGHSH and CDR2 is LQKENI in the germline V gene. The CDR3 reads CASWRGRNTGELFF.